The T cell receptor beta chain described here comes from a study of breast tumors, draining lymph nodes, adjacent tissues. Note on this clonotype: A junction boundary mismatches the germline segment, possibly from a read error.

TCRdb analysed the multiplex PCR reads with MiXCR anew, one entry per CDR3 protein. The repertoire includes about 21,000 distinct CDR3 sequences, about 50% of them detected once, and roughly 8% sits in the top ten. Germline CDR1 KGHDR, CDR2 SFDVKD. The CDR3 sequence is 12 residues long. The sequencing input was breast tumor tissue. The V gene is TRBV24-1, the J gene TRBJ2-3; D perhaps matches TRBD1 (6 bases). The DNA end favors TRBJ1-5, so the J call may be wrong. The TCR comes from a female donor with breast cancer. Some clones in this sample may be carry-over from other donors' samples. The chain's CDR3 is CATGVSGDTQHF. CDR3 coding DNA: TGCGCCACCGGTGTTTCAGGGGATACGCAGCATTTT.